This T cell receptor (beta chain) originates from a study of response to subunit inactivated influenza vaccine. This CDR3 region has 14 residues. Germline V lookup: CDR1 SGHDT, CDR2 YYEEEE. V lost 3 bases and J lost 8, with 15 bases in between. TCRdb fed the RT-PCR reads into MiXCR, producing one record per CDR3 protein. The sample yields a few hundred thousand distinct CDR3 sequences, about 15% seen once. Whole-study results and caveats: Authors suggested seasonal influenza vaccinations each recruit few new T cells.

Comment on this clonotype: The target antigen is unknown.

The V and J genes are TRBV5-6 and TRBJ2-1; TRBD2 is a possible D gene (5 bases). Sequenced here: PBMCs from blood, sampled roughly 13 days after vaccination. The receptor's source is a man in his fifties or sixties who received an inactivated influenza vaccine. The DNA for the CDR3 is TGTGCCAGCAGCTCGGGGTGGGATGGCGATGAGCAGTTCTTC. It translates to CASSSGWDGDEQFF. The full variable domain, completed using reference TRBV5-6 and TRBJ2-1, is DAGVTQSPTHLIKTRGQQVTLRCSPKSGHDTVSWYQQALGQGPQFIFQYYEEEERQRGNFPDRFSGHQFPNYSSELNVNALLLGDSALYLCASSSGWDGDEQFFGPGTRLTVL.